This passage covers 16 T cell receptor beta chains from one sample sequenced in a study of T cell responses to AZD1222 COVID-19 vaccine. TCRdb keeps only in-frame clones here, not all; method: immunoSEQ multiplex PCR. Here the sample spans 150,000 to 200,000 clones, 92% being singletons. Sequenced here: peripheral blood, sampled on day 0 of AZD1222 vaccination. The receptors derive from an adult in good health.

The chain combines TRBV11-2 with TRBJ2-3, with TRBD2 matching over 9 bases. CDR1 and CDR2 from the germline V gene are SGHAT and FQNNGV. V dropped 5 bases and J dropped 0; count of bases not matched to a gene: 6. CDR3 size: 16 residues. The CDR3 nucleotides read TGTGCCAGCAGCAACAGACTAGCGGAGAGCACAGATACGCAGTATTTT. This codes for CASSNRLAESTDTQYF.

The rearrangement joins TRBV12-3 or TRBV12-4 to TRBJ1-6; no reliable D call. The germline V and J ends were trimmed by 6 bases and 3 bases, with 6 bases remaining between them. This CDR3 is built from 13 residues. CDR3: CASRGIYNSPLHF. The CDR3 DNA follows: TGTGCCAGCAGGGGGATCTATAATTCACCCCTCCACTTT.

V usage is TRBV6-5 and J usage is TRBJ1-4; D is possibly TRBD1 (5 bases). V was cut by 6 bases and J by 8 bases, with 10 bases left in between. The CDR3 length is 12 residues. Germline CDR1 reads MNHEY; CDR2 reads SVGAGI. The CDR3 protein is CASRRGGEKLFF. The CDR3 nucleotides are TGTGCCAGCAGGCGCGGGGGGGAAAAACTGTTTTTT.

The chain couples TRBV3-1 (or the pseudogene TRBV3-2) to TRBJ1-1, with D uncertain. V lost 2 bases, J lost 1 base, and 8 bases lay in between. Germline V gives CDR1 LGHDT, CDR2 YNNKEL (reference sequence). The CDR3 runs to 14 residues. The CDR3 spells CASSQLTGNTEAFF. The CDR3 DNA sequence: TGTGCCAGCAGCCAACTGACGGGGAACACTGAAGCTTTCTTT.

The chain has TRBV13 and TRBJ2-3; 13 nucleotides match TRBD2. Looked up from germline, CDR1 is PRHDT and CDR2 is FYEKMQ (reference sequence). The CDR3 spans 18 residues. V shed 5 bases and J 6 bases; nucleotides not matched to a gene: 14. The CDR3 DNA is TGTGCCAGCAGCCGTTCCGGGACTAGCGGGACCTGGGCTGATACGCAGTATTTT. Translation: CASSRSGTSGTWADTQYF. Using reference TRBV13 and TRBJ2-3 for the parts outside the CDR3, the full variable domain is AAGVIQSPRHLIKEKRETATLKCYPIPRHDTVYWYQQGPGQDPQFLISFYEKMQSDKGSIPDRFSAQQFSDYHSELNMSSLELGDSALYFCASSRSGTSGTWADTQYFGPGTRLTVL.

The chain joins TRBV7-8 to TRBJ1-2, with D uncertain. CDR1 is SGHVS and CDR2 is FQNEAQ in the germline V gene. Deletions cut 1 base from V and 4 bases from J, with 13 bases between. The CDR3 covers 15 residues. The CDR3 DNA reads TGTGCCAGCAGCTTAGTAAGGAGCCGTAGCTATGGCTACACCTTC. Encoded protein: CASSLVRSRSYGYTF.

This rearrangement joins TRBV30 to TRBJ1-1; D not resolved. V lost 6 bases and J 2 bases, leaving 13 bases between the germline ends. This CDR3 has 13 amino acids. Germline loops: CDR1 GTSNPN, CDR2 SVGIG (reference sequence). CDR3 DNA sequence: TGTGCCTGTAAAGGGTTCTTCAACACTGAAGCTTTCTTT. It codes for CACKGFFNTEAFF.

DNA for the CDR3: TGTGCCAGCAGCTCGCCGGGGGGCAATCAGCCCCAGCATTTT. Protein: CASSSPGGNQPQHF. The rearrangement joins TRBV5-6 to TRBJ1-5; D may be TRBD1 (5 bases). Trimming pared 3 bases from V and 2 bases from J, leaving 9 bases between. The CDR3 length is 14 residues. CDR1 and CDR2 (germline): SGHDT, YYEEEE. The whole variable domain, filled in from reference TRBV5-6 and TRBJ1-5, reads DAGVTQSPTHLIKTRGQQVTLRCSPKSGHDTVSWYQQALGQGPQFIFQYYEEEERQRGNFPDRFSGHQFPNYSSELNVNALLLGDSALYLCASSSPGGNQPQHFGDGTRLSIL.

This rearrangement joins TRBV5-1 to TRBJ1-2, with D perhaps TRBD1 (5 bases). Germline assignment: CDR1 SGHRS and CDR2 YFSETQ. Between the trimmed V and J ends, which lost 1 base and 8 bases, there was a span of 18 bases. The CDR3 is made up of 15 amino acids. The CDR3 reads CASSLTGRNYDGYTF. DNA of the CDR3: TGCGCCAGCAGCTTGACAGGCAGGAACTATGACGGCTACACCTTC.

The chain has TRBV27 and TRBJ1-5; maybe TRBD1 (6 bases). V lost 3 bases to trimming and J lost 2 bases, with 17 bases between them. Germline V lookup: CDR1 MNHEY, CDR2 SMNVEV (reference sequence). The CDR3 consists of 17 residues. The DNA for the CDR3 is TGTGCCAGCAGTTTCTCCCCAAGGGGGAGGGGCAATCAGCCCCAGCATTTT. It yields the protein CASSFSPRGRGNQPQHF.

V and J are TRBV29-1 and TRBJ2-5; no reliable D call. CDR3 length equals 13 residues. Germline-derived CDR1 and CDR2 are SQVTM and ANQGSEA. The ends were cut back, 6 bases at V and 5 bases at J, with 16 bases in the middle. The CDR3 DNA follows: TGCAGCGTAAGGCCTCTTTATGAGGAGACCCAGTACTTC. This sequence encodes CSVRPLYEETQYF.

The chain is built from TRBV20-1 and TRBJ2-1; D gene unclear. Trimming left V 6 bases short and J 9 bases short, with 12 bases between. CDR1 DFQATT and CDR2 SNEGSKA come from the germline V gene (reference sequence). The CDR3 has 11 amino acids. CDR3 nucleotides: TGCAGTGCAGACGACCGCTTTGAGCAGTTCTTC. Protein product: CSADDRFEQFF.

V usage is TRBV18 and J usage is TRBJ1-5, with a weak D call TRBD1 (5 bases). The CDR3 extends over 14 amino acids. Germline V CDR1 and CDR2: KGHSH, LQKENI. With 5 bases removed from V and 4 bases from J, the gap between germline ends came to 12 bases. CDR3 region: CASSEGFRNQPQHF. CDR3 nucleotides: TGTGCCAGCTCAGAGGGGTTTCGGAATCAGCCCCAGCATTTT.

The chain combines TRBV30 with TRBJ1-6, with 7 bases identical to TRBD1. CDR1 is GTSNPN, CDR2 SVGIG, per germline (reference sequence). This CDR3 has 12 residues. CDR3 DNA: TGTGGGACAGGAGCTTTAGGGTCACCCCTCCACTTT. It codes for CGTGALGSPLHF.

V gene TRBV11-2 combines with J gene TRBJ1-4, with D perhaps matching TRBD1 (5 bases). This CDR3 region has 14 residues. The germline V and J ends were trimmed by 5 bases and 8 bases, with 15 bases remaining between them. In germline, CDR1 is SGHAT, CDR2 FQNNGV. This CDR3 is CASSKGKGGEKLFF. In DNA form, the CDR3 reads TGTGCCAGCAGCAAGGGGAAGGGTGGCGAAAAACTGTTTTTT.

This clone was counted between two and nine times. The J gene is TRBJ2-4, the V gene TRBV23-1, with 8 bases fitting TRBD1. TRBV23-1 is classed as an ORF, of uncertain function. The CDR3 contains 21 residues. V shed 0 bases, J shed 1 base, and the junction held 17 bases outside the gene matches. The CDR3 region has the DNA TGCGCCAGCAGTCAATCACTTCGTCAGGGGGCACCCCTGGGGGCCAAAAACATTCAGTACTTC. Its translation: CASSQSLRQGAPLGAKNIQYF.